This record looks at one T cell receptor beta chain sequence and its context. As yet, its antigen is unknown. The template used for profiling TCR beta VDJ and CDR3 was genomic DNA. TCRdb re-called the reads through MiXCR, storing one row per CDR3 protein. The sample lists about half a million distinct CDR3 sequences; over 25% were seen once. The CDR3 sequence is 13 residues long. Trimming pared 5 bases from V and 4 bases from J, leaving 10 bases between. The germline V gene has CDR1 SGHRS and CDR2 YFSETQ. This specimen belongs to a study of CD8+CD57+ T cells in acquired aplastic anemia. By flow cytometry, patients selected for sequencing had shown an expansion of CD8+CD57+ cells. Every patient presented with severe acquired aplastic anemia. Patients had not yet gotten any therapy when their blood was taken for sampling. Overall study findings and caveats: Patients were compared with controls for CD8+ Simpson's diversity, and no significant difference emerged.

The V and J genes are TRBV5-1 and TRBJ2-1, with D perhaps TRBD2 (6 bases). This clonotype was obtained from a human donor with aplastic anemia. Sample: sorted CD4+, CD8+, or CD8+CD57+ T cells (not recorded which) from PBMCs. The CDR3 loop is CASRGTLYNEQFF. The DNA of the CDR3 is TGCGCCAGCAGAGGGACTCTATACAATGAGCAGTTCTTC.